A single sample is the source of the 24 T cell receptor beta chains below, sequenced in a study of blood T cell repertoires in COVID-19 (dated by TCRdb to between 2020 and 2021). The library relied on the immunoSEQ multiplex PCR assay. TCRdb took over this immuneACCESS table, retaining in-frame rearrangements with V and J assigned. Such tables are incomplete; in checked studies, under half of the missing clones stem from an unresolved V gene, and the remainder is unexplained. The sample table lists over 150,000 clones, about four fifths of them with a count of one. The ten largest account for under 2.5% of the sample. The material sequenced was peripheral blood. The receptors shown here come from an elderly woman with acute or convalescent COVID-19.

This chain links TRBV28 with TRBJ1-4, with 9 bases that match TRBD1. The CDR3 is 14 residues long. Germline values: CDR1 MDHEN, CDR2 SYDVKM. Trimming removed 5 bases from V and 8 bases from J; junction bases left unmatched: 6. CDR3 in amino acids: CASSPQGAGEKLFF. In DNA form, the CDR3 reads TGTGCCAGCAGTCCACAGGGGGCTGGGGAAAAACTGTTTTTT.

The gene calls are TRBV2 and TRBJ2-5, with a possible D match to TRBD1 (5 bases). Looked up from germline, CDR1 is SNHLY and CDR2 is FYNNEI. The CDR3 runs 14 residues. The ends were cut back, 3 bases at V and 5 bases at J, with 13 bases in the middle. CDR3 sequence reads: CASSDGQGRETQYF. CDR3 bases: TGTGCCAGCAGTGATGGGCAGGGCAGGGAGACCCAGTACTTC.

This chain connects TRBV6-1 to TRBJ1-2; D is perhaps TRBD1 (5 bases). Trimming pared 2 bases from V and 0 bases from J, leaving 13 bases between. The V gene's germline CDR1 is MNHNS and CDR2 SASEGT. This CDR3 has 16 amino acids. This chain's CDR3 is CASSEFIGTPNYGYTF. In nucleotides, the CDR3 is TGTGCCAGCAGTGAATTTATAGGGACTCCTAACTATGGCTACACCTTC.

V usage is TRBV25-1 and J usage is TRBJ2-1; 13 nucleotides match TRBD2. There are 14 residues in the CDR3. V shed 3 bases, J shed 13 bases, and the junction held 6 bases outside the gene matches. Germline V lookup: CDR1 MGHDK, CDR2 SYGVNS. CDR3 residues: CASSDPGLAGDQFF. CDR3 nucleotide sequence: TGTGCCAGCAGTGATCCCGGACTAGCGGGAGATCAGTTCTTC.

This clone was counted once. The CDR3 reads CASSPTRRNYGYTF. The CDR3 region has the DNA TGCGCCAGCAGCCCTACGAGGCGTAACTATGGCTACACCTTC. The chain employs TRBV4-3 and TRBJ1-2; D is unresolved. The CDR3 runs 14 residues. V lost 4 bases and J lost 1, with 10 bases in between. Germline V gene data show CDR1 as LGHNA and CDR2 as YSLEER.

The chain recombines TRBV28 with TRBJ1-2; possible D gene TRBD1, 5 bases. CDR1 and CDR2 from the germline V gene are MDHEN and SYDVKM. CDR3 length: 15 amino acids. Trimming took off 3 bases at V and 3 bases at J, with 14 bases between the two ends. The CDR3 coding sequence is TGTGCCAGCAGTTTGCCCCGGGGGGGAGACTATGGCTACACCTTC. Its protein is CASSLPRGGDYGYTF.

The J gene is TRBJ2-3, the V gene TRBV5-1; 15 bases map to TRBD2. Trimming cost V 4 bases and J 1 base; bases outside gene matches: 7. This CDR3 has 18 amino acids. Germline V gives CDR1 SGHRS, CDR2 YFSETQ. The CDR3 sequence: CASSAPGLAGGRTDTQYF. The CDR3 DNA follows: TGCGCCAGCAGCGCCCCGGGACTAGCGGGGGGACGCACAGATACGCAGTATTTT.

The CDR3 loop reads CASSLVGQGFQPQHF. The DNA of the CDR3 is TGTGCCAGCAGCTTAGTTGGACAGGGATTTCAGCCCCAGCATTTT. The chain carries TRBV7-8 and TRBJ1-5, with TRBD1 matching over 8 bases. In germline, CDR1 is SGHVS, CDR2 FQNEAQ. The V segment lost 1 base and the J segment 6 bases; nucleotides outside the gene matches: 5. CDR3 size: 15 residues.

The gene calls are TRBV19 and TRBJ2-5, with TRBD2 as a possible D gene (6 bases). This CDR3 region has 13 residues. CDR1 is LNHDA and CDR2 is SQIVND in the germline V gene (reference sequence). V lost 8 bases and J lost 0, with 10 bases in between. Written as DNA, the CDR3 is TGTGCCAGTTCCAGGGAGGACCAAGAGACCCAGTACTTC. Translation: CASSREDQETQYF.

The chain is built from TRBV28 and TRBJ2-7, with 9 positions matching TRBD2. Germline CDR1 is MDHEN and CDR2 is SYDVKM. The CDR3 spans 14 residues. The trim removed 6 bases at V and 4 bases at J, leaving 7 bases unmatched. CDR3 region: CASRRGRALYEQYF. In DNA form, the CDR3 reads TGTGCCAGCAGACGCGGGAGGGCCTTATACGAGCAGTACTTC.

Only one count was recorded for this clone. The CDR3, as DNA: TGTGCCAGCAGTCCGCCTGACAGGGTCTCCTACGAGCAGTACTTC. The encoded protein is CASSPPDRVSYEQYF. The chain carries TRBV6-2 or TRBV6-3 and TRBJ2-7; 7 bases line up with TRBD1. V lost 5 bases, J lost 0 bases, and 7 bases stayed unmatched. The CDR3 has 15 amino acids. Germline V gives CDR1 MNHEY, CDR2 SVGEGT.

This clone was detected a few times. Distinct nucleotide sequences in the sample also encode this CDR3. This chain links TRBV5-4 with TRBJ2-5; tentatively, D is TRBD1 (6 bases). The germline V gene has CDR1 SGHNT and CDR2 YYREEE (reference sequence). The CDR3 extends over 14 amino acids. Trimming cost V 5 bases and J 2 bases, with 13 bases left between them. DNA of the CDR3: TGTGCCAGCAGTTCCGGGACATTACAAGAGACCCAGTACTTC. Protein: CASSSGTLQETQYF.

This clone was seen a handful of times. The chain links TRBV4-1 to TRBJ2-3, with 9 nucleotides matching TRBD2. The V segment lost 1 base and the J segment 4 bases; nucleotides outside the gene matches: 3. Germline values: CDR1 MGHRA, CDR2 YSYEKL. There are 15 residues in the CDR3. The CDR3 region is CASSQGVAGADTQYF. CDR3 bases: TGCGCCAGCAGCCAAGGGGTAGCGGGAGCAGATACGCAGTATTTT.

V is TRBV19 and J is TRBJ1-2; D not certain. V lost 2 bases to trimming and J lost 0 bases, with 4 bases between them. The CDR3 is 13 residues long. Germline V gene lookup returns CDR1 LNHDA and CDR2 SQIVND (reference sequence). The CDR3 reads CASSILANYGYTF. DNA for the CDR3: TGTGCCAGTAGTATACTAGCTAACTATGGCTACACCTTC.

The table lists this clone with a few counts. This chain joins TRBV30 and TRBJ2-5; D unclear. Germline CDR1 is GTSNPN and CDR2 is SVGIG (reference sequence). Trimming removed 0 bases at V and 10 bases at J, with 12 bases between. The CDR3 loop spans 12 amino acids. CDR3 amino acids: CAWSVLMGRQYF. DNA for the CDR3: TGTGCCTGGAGTGTATTAATGGGCCGCCAGTACTTC.

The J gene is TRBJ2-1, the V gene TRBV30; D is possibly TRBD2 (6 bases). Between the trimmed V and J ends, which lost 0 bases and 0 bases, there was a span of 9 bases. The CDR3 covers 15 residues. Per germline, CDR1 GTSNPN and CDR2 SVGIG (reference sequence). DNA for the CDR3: TGTGCCTGGAGTGTATCCGGGAGCTCCTACAATGAGCAGTTCTTC. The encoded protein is CAWSVSGSSYNEQFF. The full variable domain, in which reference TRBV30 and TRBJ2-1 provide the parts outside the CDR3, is SQTIHQWPATLVQPVGSPLSLECTVEGTSNPNLYWYRQAAGRGLQLLFYSVGIGQISSEVPQNLSASRPQDRQFILSSKKLLLSDSGFYLCAWSVSGSSYNEQFFGPGTRLTVL.

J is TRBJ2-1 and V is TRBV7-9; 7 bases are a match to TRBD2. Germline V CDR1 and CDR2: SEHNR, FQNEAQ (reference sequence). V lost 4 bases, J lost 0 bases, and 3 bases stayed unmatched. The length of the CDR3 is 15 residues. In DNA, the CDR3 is TGTGCCAGCAGCTCGACGGGGGGCTCCTACAATGAGCAGTTCTTC. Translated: CASSSTGGSYNEQFF. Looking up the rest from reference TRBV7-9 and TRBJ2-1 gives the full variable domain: DTGVSQNPRHKITKRGQNVTFRCDPISEHNRLYWYRQTLGQGPEFLTYFQNEAQLEKSRLLSDRFSAERPKGSFSTLEIQRTEQGDSAMYLCASSSTGGSYNEQFFGPGTRLTVL.

CDR3: CASSLVQGGTEAFF. The CDR3, as DNA: TGTGCCAGCAGCTTGGTACAGGGTGGTACTGAAGCTTTCTTT. V and J are TRBV5-6 and TRBJ1-1, with TRBD1 as a possible D gene (6 bases). Germline CDR1 SGHDT, CDR2 YYEEEE. Deletions cut 0 bases from V and 5 bases from J, with 11 bases between. The CDR3 has 14 amino acids.

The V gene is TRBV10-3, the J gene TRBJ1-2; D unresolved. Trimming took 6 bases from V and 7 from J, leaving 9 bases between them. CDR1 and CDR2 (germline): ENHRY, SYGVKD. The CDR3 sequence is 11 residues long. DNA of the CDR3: TGTGCCATCAGAGACACTGGTGGCTACACCTTC. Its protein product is CAIRDTGGYTF.

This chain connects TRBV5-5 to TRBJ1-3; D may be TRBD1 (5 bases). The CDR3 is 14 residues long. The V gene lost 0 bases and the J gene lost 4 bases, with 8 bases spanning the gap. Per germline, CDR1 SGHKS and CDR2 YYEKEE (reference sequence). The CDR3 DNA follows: TGTGCCAGCAGCTTGGGGGGCGACGGAAACACCATATATTTT. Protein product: CASSLGGDGNTIYF.

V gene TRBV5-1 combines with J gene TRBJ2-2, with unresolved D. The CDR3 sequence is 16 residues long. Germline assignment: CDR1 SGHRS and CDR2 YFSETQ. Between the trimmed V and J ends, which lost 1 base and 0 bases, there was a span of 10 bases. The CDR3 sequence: CASSLIGDANTGELFF. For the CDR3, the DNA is TGCGCCAGCAGCTTGATTGGAGATGCGAACACCGGGGAGCTGTTTTTT.

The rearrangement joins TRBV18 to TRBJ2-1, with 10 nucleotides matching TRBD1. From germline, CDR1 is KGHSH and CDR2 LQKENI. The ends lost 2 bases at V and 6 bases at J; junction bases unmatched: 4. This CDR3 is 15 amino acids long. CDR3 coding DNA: TGTGCCAGCTCACCAAGGACAGGGGGACCCAATGAGCAGTTCTTC. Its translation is CASSPRTGGPNEQFF.

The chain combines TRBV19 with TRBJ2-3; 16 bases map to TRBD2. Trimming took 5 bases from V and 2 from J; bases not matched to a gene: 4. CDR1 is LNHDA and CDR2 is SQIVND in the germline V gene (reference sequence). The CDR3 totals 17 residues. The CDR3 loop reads CASSSGTSGGATDTQYF. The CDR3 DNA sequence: TGTGCCAGTAGTTCCGGGACTAGCGGGGGGGCCACAGATACGCAGTATTTT.

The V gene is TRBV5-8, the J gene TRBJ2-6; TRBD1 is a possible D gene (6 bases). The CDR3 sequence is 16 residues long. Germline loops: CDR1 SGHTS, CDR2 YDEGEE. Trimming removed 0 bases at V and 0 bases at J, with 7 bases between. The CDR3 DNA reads TGTGCCAGCAGCTTGGTGGGGGCCTCTGGGGCCAACGTCCTGACTTTC. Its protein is CASSLVGASGANVLTF.